This T cell receptor (beta chain) is from a study of cytomegalovirus exposure and HLA in healthy donors. Whole-study findings and limits: Subsequent analysis revealed that first-cohort TCR clusters tended to co-occur in the 120 or so validation repertoires. There were some public TCRs occurring in many donors, but most TCR sequences were rare. The investigators catalogued some 150 TCR beta chains as cytomegalovirus-associated.

The data were produced by immunoSEQ multiplex PCR, yet TCRdb's version contains in-frame clones alone and is incomplete. The repertoire holds some 150,000 clones, about nine tenths seen once, with less than 3% in the top ten. This clone was seen just once. Its antigen is as yet unknown. Trimming pared 10 bases from V and 4 bases from J, leaving 14 bases between. Germline V lookup: CDR1 MDHEN, CDR2 SYDVKM. CDR3 length: 13 amino acids. The TCR comes from a man aged 18 to 29 in good health and CMV-seropositive. The chain is built from TRBV28 and TRBJ1-3; D ambiguous. The material sequenced was PBMCs. The CDR3, as DNA: TGTGCCACTACAGCCCAAGGAGGAAACACCATATATTTT. Protein: CATTAQGGNTIYF.